The 19 T cell receptor beta chains reported below all come from one sample, sequenced in a study of blood T cell repertoires in COVID-19. Only in-frame clones appear in the TCRdb table, and some are missing; sequencing was by immunoSEQ multiplex PCR. The sample includes 200,000 or so clones, 75% to 90% seen only once; the top ten take over 3%. Sequenced: PBMCs or T cells enriched from blood (not recorded which). These TCRs come from a woman in her 40s with acute COVID-19.

The V call is TRBV9, the J call TRBJ2-5; tentatively, D is TRBD2 (6 bases). Per the germline V gene, CDR1 is SGDLS and CDR2 is YYNGEE. Between the trimmed V and J ends, which lost 2 bases and 0 bases, there was a span of 11 bases. The CDR3 has 15 amino acids. The CDR3 bases are TGTGCCAGCAGCGTGTACGGGGGAGACCAAGAGACCCAGTACTTC. Translated: CASSVYGGDQETQYF.

This chain joins TRBV27 and TRBJ1-2, with a possible D match to TRBD1 (5 bases). The V end lost 5 bases, the J end lost 4 bases, and 14 bases lay between the germline ends. Germline values: CDR1 MNHEY, CDR2 SMNVEV (reference sequence). The CDR3 length is 14 residues. The CDR3, as DNA: TGTGCCAGCAGTAACGGGACTTTCTTCTATGGCTACACCTTC. Translation: CASSNGTFFYGYTF.

The chain couples TRBV2 to TRBJ2-5, with 9 bases matching TRBD1. Germline-derived CDR1 and CDR2 are SNHLY and FYNNEI. The CDR3 is 16 amino acids. With V trimmed by 1 base and J by 3 bases, 6 bases remained unmatched. The CDR3 coding sequence is TGTGCCAGCAGTGAAGTGGGGACAGGGAACGAAGAGACCCAGTACTTC. Its protein product is CASSEVGTGNEETQYF.

The chain recombines TRBV5-1 with TRBJ2-3; 7 nucleotides match TRBD1. The germline V gene has CDR1 SGHRS and CDR2 YFSETQ. V shed 4 bases, J shed 3 bases, and the junction held 14 bases outside the gene matches. The CDR3 is made up of 17 amino acids. The CDR3 reads CASSKTIRQGATDTQYF. As DNA, the CDR3 is TGCGCCAGCAGCAAGACAATTCGACAGGGAGCGACAGATACGCAGTATTTT.

The chain employs TRBV5-8 and TRBJ2-3; possible D gene TRBD1, 5 bases. V was shortened by 4 bases and J by 4 bases, with 19 bases between the two germline ends. CDR1 is SGHTS, CDR2 YDEGEE, per germline. The CDR3 has 16 residues. CDR3: CASSPAGQGIADTQYF. CDR3 DNA sequence: TGTGCCAGCAGCCCCGCAGGGCAGGGAATCGCAGATACGCAGTATTTT.

The chain employs TRBV18 and TRBJ2-1; TRBD2 agrees at 8 bases. Germline V lookup: CDR1 KGHSH, CDR2 LQKENI. The V and J ends lost 0 bases and 3 bases, in that order; junction bases with no gene match: 4. CDR3 size: 16 residues. Written as DNA, the CDR3 is TGTGCCAGCTCACCACCTCTAGCGGGTGGCTACAATGAGCAGTTCTTC. As protein: CASSPPLAGGYNEQFF.

The DNA for the CDR3 is TGTGCCAGCAGTCCTCCGGGTTCTTGGGCAGGGTTTAATGAAAAACTGTTTTTT. Its protein product is CASSPPGSWAGFNEKLFF. The chain links TRBV28 to TRBJ1-4, with TRBD1 as a possible D gene (5 bases). V was trimmed by 5 bases and J by 4 bases, leaving 23 bases between them. This CDR3 contains 18 residues. CDR1 MDHEN and CDR2 SYDVKM come from the germline V gene.

The chain links TRBV7-9 to TRBJ1-6, with a possible D match to TRBD1 (6 bases). The V and J ends lost 5 bases and 8 bases respectively, with 13 bases between them. Germline-derived CDR1 and CDR2 are SEHNR and FQNEAQ (reference sequence). The CDR3 extends over 14 amino acids. CDR3: CASSPQGRDSPLHF. CDR3 DNA: TGTGCCAGCAGCCCCCAGGGGCGGGATTCACCCCTCCACTTT.

The rearrangement uses TRBV6-5 and TRBJ1-2; D ambiguous. Germline V lookup: CDR1 MNHEY, CDR2 SVGAGI. CDR3 length: 15 residues. Deletions cut 0 bases from V and 6 bases from J, with 14 bases between. CDR3 sequence (DNA): TGTGCCAGCAGTTACTCGAGAGATGGGCAGAATGGCTACACCTTC. Translation gives CASSYSRDGQNGYTF.

This chain connects TRBV3-1 (or the pseudogene TRBV3-2) to TRBJ1-2; D possibly corresponds to TRBD1 (5 bases). Trimming cost V 0 bases and J 2 bases, with 7 bases left between them. CDR1 and CDR2 (germline): LGHDT, YNNKEL (reference sequence). CDR3 length: 14 amino acids. The CDR3 protein is CASSQEAGNYGYTF. CDR3 DNA sequence: TGTGCCAGCAGCCAAGAGGCAGGGAACTATGGCTACACCTTC.

The V gene is TRBV6-5, the J gene TRBJ1-2; the D gene is possibly TRBD1 (6 bases). The V gene's germline CDR1 is MNHEY and CDR2 SVGAGI. There are 13 residues in the CDR3. V gave up 5 bases and J gave up 4 bases, with 11 bases separating them. The CDR3 nucleotides read TGTGCCAGCAGTCCCAGGGGATTCTATGGCTACACCTTC. Amino acid sequence: CASSPRGFYGYTF.

This rearrangement joins TRBV2 to TRBJ1-2; a possible D gene is TRBD1 (6 bases). V was trimmed by 4 bases and J by 3 bases, leaving 15 bases between them. This CDR3 has 15 amino acids. The germline V gene encodes CDR1 SNHLY and CDR2 FYNNEI. CDR3 residues: CASSVADRTHYGYTF. The DNA of the CDR3 is TGTGCCAGCAGTGTAGCGGACAGAACCCACTATGGCTACACCTTC.

This clone was seen only once. V and J are TRBV19 and TRBJ1-2, with TRBD1 identical over 9 bases. CDR3 size: 15 residues. With V trimmed by 5 bases and J by 4 bases, 8 bases remained unmatched. Germline values: CDR1 LNHDA, CDR2 SQIVND (reference sequence). The CDR3 region is CASSYGQGSSYGYTF. The CDR3 nucleotides read TGTGCCAGTAGTTACGGACAGGGGTCCTCCTATGGCTACACCTTC.

The chain employs TRBV19 and TRBJ1-1; D gene ambiguous. V lost 8 bases and J lost 6, with 13 bases in between. The CDR3 contains 12 residues. CDR1 LNHDA and CDR2 SQIVND come from the germline V gene (reference sequence). CDR3 residues: CASQVGVAEAFF. The CDR3 DNA follows: TGTGCCAGTCAGGTGGGTGTGGCTGAAGCTTTCTTT. The whole variable domain, filled in from reference TRBV19 and TRBJ1-1, reads DGGITQSPKYLFRKEGQNVTLSCEQNLNHDAMYWYRQDPGQGLRLIYYSQIVNDFQKGDIAEGYSVSREKKESFPLTVTSAQKNPTAFYLCASQVGVAEAFFGQGTRLTVV.

A single count supports this clone. The chain recombines TRBV9 with TRBJ1-2, with 10 bases lining up with TRBD1. Germline lookup yields CDR1 SGDLS and CDR2 YYNGEE. The CDR3 is 16 amino acids. The V gene end was trimmed by 3 bases and the J gene end by 2 bases; junction bases not matched to a gene: 7. The CDR3 DNA is TGTGCCAGCAGCGGCCGGGACAGGGGTGGAAACTATGGCTACACCTTC. Its translation: CASSGRDRGGNYGYTF.

This sequence joins TRBV5-5 and TRBJ1-3; D remains unclear. From germline, CDR1 is SGHKS and CDR2 YYEKEE (reference sequence). Trimming took 2 bases from V and 1 from J, leaving 10 bases between them. The CDR3 extends over 15 amino acids. In DNA, the CDR3 is TGTGCCAGCAGCTTCGAATCGAGGTCTGGAAACACCATATATTTT. Encoded protein: CASSFESRSGNTIYF.

This clone came up a few times. The chain recombines TRBV10-3 with TRBJ1-3; no clear D. V shed 4 bases and J shed 0 bases, with 10 bases lying between them. Looked up from germline, CDR1 is ENHRY and CDR2 is SYGVKD. The CDR3 has 15 amino acids. The CDR3 DNA reads TGTGCCATCAGTGGGGCGGGTACCTCTGGAAACACCATATATTTT. Amino acids: CAISGAGTSGNTIYF.

V gene TRBV6-5 combines with J gene TRBJ2-3, with 10 bases aligning to TRBD2. The CDR3 runs to 15 residues. Germline trimming cut 10 bases from V and 5 bases from J; bases unmatched to any gene: 12. Looked up from germline, CDR1 is MNHEY and CDR2 is SVGAGI. CDR3 in amino acids: CATLKLAGQGDTQYF. CDR3 sequence (DNA): TGTGCCACCCTGAAACTAGCGGGGCAGGGAGATACGCAGTATTTT.

The CDR3 loop is CAISVQGQGTEAFF. Written as DNA, the CDR3 is TGTGCCATCAGTGTACAAGGTCAGGGAACTGAAGCTTTCTTT. The rearrangement joins TRBV10-3 to TRBJ1-1, with D perhaps TRBD1 (5 bases). In germline, CDR1 is ENHRY, CDR2 SYGVKD. This CDR3 contains 14 residues. V was clipped by 4 bases and J by 5 bases, with 14 bases between them.